Below are 18 T cell receptor beta chains sequenced from a single sample in a study of blood T cells in healthy people across ages. A sample-barcoded 5' primer and a J-beta primer mix were used in a second PCR of roughly 6 to 11 cycles. In TCRdb, the 5' RACE reads were re-called with MiXCR into one record per CDR3 protein. The sample lists about 800,000 distinct CDR3 sequences, 20% to 30% occurring once. The same data also contributed to another study, on T cells of mothers and their children.

The sample taken for sequencing was blood. The receptor source for this set is a boy between 10 and 17 years old in good health.

The sample holds a few counts of this clonotype. The rearrangement uses TRBV5-1 and TRBJ1-4; a possible D gene is TRBD1 (5 bases). Germline lookup yields CDR1 SGHRS and CDR2 YFSETQ. The CDR3 runs 14 residues. The V end was cut by 0 bases, the J end by 7 bases, with 10 bases between. The CDR3 loop is CASSLAWGVEKLFF. CDR3 sequence (DNA): TGCGCCAGCAGCTTGGCCTGGGGCGTTGAAAAACTGTTTTTT.

This clonotype was recorded a few times. The chain employs TRBV5-1 and TRBJ2-5; D gene unclear. Per germline, CDR1 SGHRS and CDR2 YFSETQ. This CDR3 comprises 18 residues. The germline V and J ends were trimmed by 0 bases and 6 bases, with 24 bases remaining between them. Here the CDR3 DNA reads TGCGCCAGCAGCTTGGTCGGTCAGAACCTAGGGCTGGCCAAGACCCAGTACTTC. Protein sequence: CASSLVGQNLGLAKTQYF. Variable domain in full (rest from reference TRBV5-1 and TRBJ2-5): KAGVTQTPRYLIKTRGQQVTLSCSPISGHRSVSWYQQTPGQGLQFLFEYFSETQRNKGNFPGRFSGRQFSNSRSEMNVSTLELGDSALYLCASSLVGQNLGLAKTQYFGPGTRLLVL.

Only a few counts were recorded for this clonotype. The genes are TRBV29-1 and TRBJ2-1; TRBD1 agrees at 9 bases. This CDR3 region has 13 residues. CDR1 and CDR2 from the germline V gene are SQVTM and ANQGSEA. V was pared by 4 bases and J by 4 bases, with 2 bases of the junction left unmatched. In DNA form, the CDR3 reads TGCAGCGTTGCGGGACAGGGTTACAATGAGCAGTTCTTC. Translated: CSVAGQGYNEQFF.

The rearrangement uses TRBV7-8 and TRBJ2-5; D not resolved. Germline V gives CDR1 SGHVS, CDR2 FQNEAQ. The length of the CDR3 is 11 residues. CDR3 protein: CASTAFNEQYF. The CDR3 DNA reads TGTGCGTCGACTGCCTTCAATGAGCAGTACTTC.

This clonotype was seen repeatedly, ten times or more. The chain has TRBV10-3 and TRBJ2-5; weak D call: TRBD1 (5 bases). The V gene's germline CDR1 is ENHRY and CDR2 SYGVKD. CDR3 size: 13 residues. The ends were cut back, 2 bases at V and 4 bases at J, with 8 bases in the middle. The CDR3 sequence is CAISEGAPETQYF. CDR3 in DNA: TGTGCCATCAGTGAGGGGGCCCCAGAGACCCAGTACTTC.

The sample holds a few counts of this clonotype. This chain joins TRBV5-1 and TRBJ2-3; D remains ambiguous. This CDR3 contains 15 residues. V lost 0 bases and J 6 bases, leaving 14 bases between the germline ends. Germline-derived CDR1 and CDR2 are SGHRS and YFSETQ. The DNA for the CDR3 is TGCGCCAGCAGCTTGGAGGCATTACGTGGCGATACGCAGTATTTT. It is translated as CASSLEALRGDTQYF.

The gene calls are TRBV5-8 and TRBJ2-1, with TRBD1 as a possible D gene (5 bases). Trimming cost V 0 bases and J 0 bases, with 10 bases left between them. CDR3 length equals 16 residues. Per the germline V gene, CDR1 is SGHTS and CDR2 is YDEGEE. The CDR3 here is CASSLEVGRSYNEQFF. DNA of the CDR3: TGTGCCAGCAGCTTGGAGGTGGGGCGCTCCTACAATGAGCAGTTCTTC. Full variable domain (outside the CDR3, taken from reference TRBV5-8 and TRBJ2-1): EAGVTQSPTHLIKTRGQQATLRCSPISGHTSVYWYQQALGLGLQFLLWYDEGEERNRGNFPPRFSGRQFPNYSSELNVNALELEDSALYLCASSLEVGRSYNEQFFGPGTRLTVL.

This clonotype was detected a few times. The gene calls are TRBV7-9 and TRBJ1-4; D is uncertain. Trimming removed 1 base at V and 3 bases at J, with 9 bases between. Germline V CDR1 and CDR2: SEHNR, FQNEAQ (reference sequence). The CDR3 extends over 15 amino acids. The DNA of the CDR3 is TGTGCCAGCAGCTTAGAAGCCGGCCCTAATGAAAAACTGTTTTTT. Protein: CASSLEAGPNEKLFF.

This clonotype turned up a few times. CDR3 bases: TGTGCCAGCAGACCGACCGTGGAATCTGGGGCCAACGTCCTGACTTTC. Translated: CASRPTVESGANVLTF. The genes are TRBV6-2 or TRBV6-3 and TRBJ2-6; the D is unclear. CDR3 length: 16 residues. V shed 6 bases and J shed 1 base, with 13 bases lying between them. Germline CDR1 and CDR2: MNHEY and SVGEGT.

About this clonotype: Its ends do not fully match the called genes, so a read error is possible. This chain uses TRBV6-6 with TRBJ2-5, with TRBD1 identical over 8 bases. Per germline, CDR1 MNHNY and CDR2 SVGAGI (reference sequence). The CDR3 contains 12 residues. This chain's CDR3 is CASSHEDRVMDF. CDR3 bases: TGTGCCAGCAGTCACGAGGACAGGGTCATGGACTTC.

The chain uses TRBV7-8 and TRBJ1-5; perhaps TRBD1 as D (6 bases). The V end lost 2 bases, the J end lost 1 base, and 18 bases lay between the germline ends. Germline V gene sequence: CDR1 SGHVS, CDR2 FQNEAQ. This CDR3 has 18 residues. CDR3 sequence: CASSLLGGAPTSNQPQHF. The CDR3 DNA reads TGTGCCAGCAGCTTATTGGGGGGCGCACCGACAAGCAATCAGCCCCAGCATTTT.

This clonotype was observed a handful of times. This rearrangement joins TRBV29-1 to TRBJ2-2, with TRBD1 matching over 7 bases. The CDR3 extends over 16 amino acids. CDR1 and CDR2 (germline): SQVTM, ANQGSEA. The V gene end was trimmed by 6 bases and the J gene end by 3 bases; junction bases not matched to a gene: 13. In DNA, the CDR3 is TGCAGCGTCGAAACCCGCCAGGGACAGTACACCGGGGAGCTGTTTTTT. It yields the protein CSVETRQGQYTGELFF.

The DNA of the CDR3 is TGCAGCGTTGGCAGTCGGTCTAGCGGGAGTCCCCAAGAGACCCAGTACTTC. Protein: CSVGSRSSGSPQETQYF. The chain links TRBV29-1 to TRBJ2-5, with 10 bases fitting TRBD2. The CDR3 totals 17 residues. Germline V gene lookup returns CDR1 SQVTM and CDR2 ANQGSEA. The V and J ends lost 4 bases and 1 base, in that order; junction bases with no gene match: 12.

The chain combines TRBV7-9 with TRBJ1-2; 8 bases align to TRBD1. CDR1 and CDR2 (germline): SEHNR, FQNEAQ (reference sequence). The CDR3 has 15 amino acids. The trim removed 5 bases at V and 5 bases at J, leaving 10 bases unmatched. CDR3 sequence: CASSLGTGSLYGYTF. The CDR3 DNA follows: TGTGCCAGCAGCCTGGGGACAGGCTCATTGTATGGCTACACCTTC.

This chain uses TRBV6-1 with TRBJ2-1; TRBD1 matches at 7 bases. Per the germline V gene, CDR1 is MNHNS and CDR2 is SASEGT. The CDR3 contains 13 residues. With V trimmed by 8 bases and J by 8 bases, 9 bases remained unmatched. CDR3 in DNA: TGTGCCAGCGGCCTGACAGGGTCCCATGAGCAGTTCTTC. This encodes CASGLTGSHEQFF.

The V and J genes are TRBV4-1 and TRBJ2-2; no clear D gene. The CDR3 is 16 amino acids. Germline V gene sequence: CDR1 MGHRA, CDR2 YSYEKL. Trimming pared 4 bases from V and 0 bases from J, leaving 12 bases between. The CDR3 spells CASSLVRAPNTGELFF. In nucleotides, the CDR3 is TGCGCCAGCAGCCTCGTACGGGCCCCGAACACCGGGGAGCTGTTTTTT.

A few counts support this clonotype. The genes are TRBV28 and TRBJ1-3; no clear D. V shed 5 bases and J shed 7 bases, with 21 bases lying between them. This CDR3 has 16 residues. Germline CDR1 reads MDHEN; CDR2 reads SYDVKM. CDR3 DNA sequence: TGTGCCAGCAGTCTCCAGACACTCAATAGAGGGAACACCATATATTTT. This translates into CASSLQTLNRGNTIYF.

This clonotype was observed a handful of times. This chain connects TRBV28 to TRBJ1-2; 9 bases map to TRBD1. The CDR3 spans 17 residues. V was clipped by 5 bases and J by 3 bases; unmatched bases: 13. In germline, CDR1 is MDHEN, CDR2 SYDVKM. The CDR3 region is CASSTGFWDRAYYGYTF. The CDR3 DNA follows: TGTGCCAGCAGTACAGGCTTTTGGGACAGGGCTTACTATGGCTACACCTTC.